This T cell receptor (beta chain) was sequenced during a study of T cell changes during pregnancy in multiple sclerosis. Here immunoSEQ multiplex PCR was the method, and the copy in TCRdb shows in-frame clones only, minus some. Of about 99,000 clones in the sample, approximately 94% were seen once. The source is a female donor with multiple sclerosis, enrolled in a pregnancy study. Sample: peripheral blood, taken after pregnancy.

The CDR3 DNA follows: TGTGCCAGTAAAGGGGCAGGGAGGAATGGCTACACCTTC. This codes for CASKGAGRNGYTF. The chain uses TRBV25-1 and TRBJ1-2, with TRBD1 as a possible D gene (5 bases). The ends were cut back, 9 bases at V and 6 bases at J, with 17 bases in the middle. Germline V gene lookup returns CDR1 MGHDK and CDR2 SYGVNS. There are 13 residues in the CDR3.